Presented here are 12 T cell receptor beta chains from one specimen sequenced in a study of blood T cell repertoires in COVID-19 (dated by TCRdb to about 2020). The receptor library was made with the immunoSEQ multiplex PCR assay. TCRdb stores this immuneACCESS table with in-frame sequences only. Part of the clones is absent; in the studies checked, under half of the shortfall reflects unresolved V genes, and no reason is known for the rest. For this sample there are 70,000 to 85,000 clones; around 88% appear just once. The ten biggest clones cover 39% of the sample. Sequencing was performed on peripheral blood. The receptors here all came from an elderly man with active or convalescent COVID-19.

This chain joins TRBV19 and TRBJ1-2; D not certain. The CDR3 is 14 amino acids. The germline V and J ends were trimmed by 7 bases and 4 bases, with 16 bases remaining between them. CDR1 is LNHDA and CDR2 is SQIVND in the germline V gene (reference sequence). The CDR3 nucleotides read TGTGCCAGTACCCCCAGTCTCCAAATCTATGGCTACACCTTC. This sequence encodes CASTPSLQIYGYTF.

The chain joins TRBV6-6 to TRBJ2-1, with 7 bases identical to TRBD1. V was pared by 5 bases and J by 5 bases, with 9 bases of the junction left unmatched. This CDR3 comprises 15 residues. The germline V gene has CDR1 MNHNY and CDR2 SVGAGI (reference sequence). CDR3 loop: CASSIPDRAHNEQFF. CDR3 coding DNA: TGTGCCAGCAGTATACCAGACAGGGCCCACAATGAGCAGTTCTTC.

In this sample, this clone turned up once. This chain connects TRBV5-1 to TRBJ2-7; the match to TRBD1 covers 10 bases. This CDR3 spans 14 amino acids. Unmatched junction bases numbered 1, after V lost 0 bases and J lost 4 bases. Germline values: CDR1 SGHRS, CDR2 YFSETQ. The chain's CDR3 is CASSLGQGAYEQYF. The CDR3 coding sequence is TGCGCCAGCAGCTTGGGACAGGGGGCTTACGAGCAGTACTTC.

This clone showed up just once. This chain links TRBV5-1 with TRBJ2-5, with 14 positions matching TRBD2. Germline V lookup: CDR1 SGHRS, CDR2 YFSETQ. This CDR3 region has 18 residues. Trimming removed 7 bases from V and 2 bases from J; junction bases left unmatched: 13. The CDR3 sequence is CASRNGLAGGSPQETQYF. The CDR3 DNA is TGCGCCAGCCGGAATGGACTAGCGGGGGGAAGCCCGCAAGAGACCCAGTACTTC. The variable domain in full, completed from reference TRBV5-1 and TRBJ2-5, reads KAGVTQTPRYLIKTRGQQVTLSCSPISGHRSVSWYQQTPGQGLQFLFEYFSETQRNKGNFPGRFSGRQFSNSRSEMNVSTLELGDSALYLCASRNGLAGGSPQETQYFGPGTRLLVL.

The chain combines TRBV29-1 with TRBJ1-2; TRBD1 agrees at 7 bases. The CDR3 has 10 amino acids. Looked up from germline, CDR1 is SQVTM and CDR2 is ANQGSEA. CDR3: CPRGQGSYTF. The CDR3, as DNA: TGCCCAAGGGGGCAGGGTAGCTACACCTTC.

The chain employs TRBV7-9 and TRBJ2-2, with a possible D match to TRBD1 (5 bases). V lost 2 bases and J 4 bases, leaving 8 bases between the germline ends. Germline V lookup: CDR1 SEHNR, CDR2 FQNEAQ (reference sequence). CDR3 size: 14 residues. The CDR3 sequence: CASSLRQITGELFF. Written as DNA, the CDR3 is TGTGCCAGCAGCTTAAGACAGATCACCGGGGAGCTGTTTTTT.

J is TRBJ2-2 and V is TRBV4-2, with a tentative D call TRBD2 (6 bases). The CDR3 runs to 15 residues. V dropped 4 bases and J dropped 5 bases, with 14 bases sitting between them. Germline CDR1 is LGHNA and CDR2 is YNFKEQ. This chain's CDR3 is CASSRRLDRTGELFF. In nucleotides, the CDR3 is TGTGCCAGCAGCCGAAGACTAGACCGAACCGGGGAGCTGTTTTTT.

The chain links TRBV5-1 to TRBJ2-3; TRBD2 aligns across 15 bases. Germline V CDR1 and CDR2: SGHRS, YFSETQ. This CDR3 has 17 residues. Trimming took 0 bases from V and 4 from J; bases not matched to a gene: 3. The CDR3 sequence: CASSLVGLAGGPDTQYF. DNA of the CDR3: TGCGCCAGCAGCTTGGTGGGACTAGCGGGAGGCCCAGATACGCAGTATTTT. Variable domain in full (rest from reference TRBV5-1 and TRBJ2-3): KAGVTQTPRYLIKTRGQQVTLSCSPISGHRSVSWYQQTPGQGLQFLFEYFSETQRNKGNFPGRFSGRQFSNSRSEMNVSTLELGDSALYLCASSLVGLAGGPDTQYFGPGTRLTVL.

This sequence joins TRBV4-2 and TRBJ1-5, with D perhaps matching TRBD1 (6 bases). The CDR3 has 15 amino acids. CDR1 and CDR2 (germline): LGHNA, YNFKEQ. The V and J ends lost 3 bases and 5 bases respectively, with 14 bases between them. The CDR3 DNA reads as TGTGCCAGCAGCCAGGCAACAGGGATGTATCAGCCCCAGCATTTT. It specifies CASSQATGMYQPQHF.

This clone was seen more than once but under ten times. This chain connects TRBV5-6 to TRBJ1-4; 11 bases fit TRBD1. V lost 1 base, J lost 3 bases, and 5 bases stayed unmatched. Germline loops: CDR1 SGHDT, CDR2 YYEEEE. The CDR3 covers 17 residues. CDR3 loop: CASSLWTGGASNEKLFF. Written as DNA, the CDR3 is TGTGCCAGCAGCTTGTGGACAGGGGGCGCGTCTAATGAAAAACTGTTTTTT.

The chain has TRBV7-3 and TRBJ2-2; possibly TRBD2 for D (5 bases). The CDR3 is 16 residues long. The V gene lost 5 bases and the J gene lost 0 bases, with 13 bases spanning the gap. The germline V gene has CDR1 SGHTA and CDR2 FQGTGA. CDR3 DNA: TGTGCCAGCAGCGCCCTCGGGGTATCGAACACCGGGGAGCTGTTTTTT. Its translation: CASSALGVSNTGELFF.

The chain links TRBV7-8 to TRBJ2-1; TRBD2 is a possible D gene (6 bases). CDR3 length: 15 amino acids. Trimming took 1 base from V and 4 from J, leaving 11 bases between them. Germline V lookup: CDR1 SGHVS, CDR2 FQNEAQ. The CDR3 loop reads CASSLVAGLYNEQFF. CDR3 nucleotide sequence: TGTGCCAGCAGCTTAGTTGCGGGATTATACAATGAGCAGTTCTTC.